These 24 T cell receptor beta chains share one sample of origin, sequenced in a study of blood T cell repertoires in COVID-19. TCRdb keeps only in-frame clones here, not all; method: immunoSEQ multiplex PCR. The sample contains some 140,000 clones, roughly four fifths of which appear only once. The material sequenced was peripheral blood. These receptors came from a woman aged 60-75 years with acute or convalescent COVID-19.

J is TRBJ1-5 and V is TRBV28; 7 nucleotides line up with TRBD1. This CDR3 comprises 17 residues. Trimming took 2 bases from V and 0 from J; bases not matched to a gene: 7. Germline V lookup: CDR1 MDHEN, CDR2 SYDVKM. Here the CDR3 reads CASSLRQGAISNQPQHF. In nucleotides, the CDR3 is TGTGCCAGCAGTTTAAGACAGGGCGCCATTAGCAATCAGCCCCAGCATTTT.

The rearrangement uses TRBV29-1 and TRBJ2-5, with 10 bases identical to TRBD2. Germline CDR1 SQVTM, CDR2 ANQGSEA. This CDR3 has 12 residues. V was pared by 8 bases and J by 5 bases, with 5 bases of the junction left unmatched. CDR3 nucleotide sequence: TGCAGCACCTCAGCGGGGGGGGAGACCCAGTACTTC. This codes for CSTSAGGETQYF.

This chain connects TRBV27 to TRBJ1-5; 8 bases are a match to TRBD1. CDR3 size: 16 residues. The V and J ends lost 5 bases and 4 bases, in that order; junction bases with no gene match: 10. CDR1 is MNHEY and CDR2 is SMNVEV in the germline V gene (reference sequence). The CDR3 loop is CASSHMTGARNQPQHF. CDR3 DNA sequence: TGTGCCAGCAGTCACATGACAGGGGCAAGGAATCAGCCCCAGCATTTT.

The chain joins TRBV28 to TRBJ1-6, with a possible D match to TRBD1 (5 bases). The V gene's germline CDR1 is MDHEN and CDR2 SYDVKM. V lost 6 bases and J 10 bases, leaving 16 bases between the germline ends. CDR3 length: 14 amino acids. CDR3 DNA sequence: TGTGCCAGCAGCCCTGGAGCGGGGGTCTCACCCCTCCACTTT. Translation: CASSPGAGVSPLHF.

A few counts support this clone. V usage is TRBV3-1 (or the pseudogene TRBV3-2) and J usage is TRBJ1-2; 9 bases are a match to TRBD1. CDR3 length: 15 residues. Germline V CDR1 and CDR2: LGHDT, YNNKEL (reference sequence). V trimming: 4 bases; J trimming: 4 bases; junction bases outside the gene matches: 7. The CDR3 DNA is TGTGCCAGCAGCCCACACCGGGACAGGGTCTATGGCTACACCTTC. Translation: CASSPHRDRVYGYTF.

The V gene is TRBV6-5, the J gene TRBJ1-2; perhaps TRBD1 as D (5 bases). Per the germline V gene, CDR1 is MNHEY and CDR2 is SVGAGI. The CDR3 sequence is 14 residues long. With 8 bases removed from V and 0 bases from J, the gap between germline ends came to 13 bases. As DNA, the CDR3 is TGTGCCAGCTCTTCGACAGTTACTAACTATGGCTACACCTTC. As protein: CASSSTVTNYGYTF.

The chain has TRBV6-1 and TRBJ2-7; 8 bases match TRBD1. CDR3 length: 14 residues. The germline CDR1 and CDR2 sequences are MNHNS and SASEGT. The trim removed 6 bases at V and 3 bases at J, leaving 7 bases unmatched. The CDR3 nucleotides are TGTGCCAGCAGCCCAGGGGGCCAACACTACGAGCAGTACGTC. This gives the protein CASSPGGQHYEQYV.

V is TRBV6-5 and J is TRBJ1-1; D may be TRBD1 (6 bases). CDR3 size: 15 residues. The V and J ends lost 3 bases and 5 bases respectively, with 16 bases between them. Per germline, CDR1 MNHEY and CDR2 SVGAGI. CDR3 in amino acids: CASSYTGQSRTEAFF. For the CDR3, the DNA is TGTGCCAGCAGTTATACCGGACAGAGTAGGACTGAAGCTTTCTTT.

The genes are TRBV4-1 and TRBJ1-2, with 8 bases aligning to TRBD1. CDR3 size: 14 residues. After removal of 5 bases from V and 3 bases from J, the junction contained 5 bases not matched to a gene. Germline CDR1 MGHRA, CDR2 YSYEKL. The CDR3 loop is CASSGKTGDYGYTF. In nucleotides, the CDR3 is TGCGCCAGCAGCGGAAAGACAGGGGACTATGGCTACACCTTC.

This clone was found once. J is TRBJ1-5 and V is TRBV27; D possibly corresponds to TRBD1 (5 bases). From germline, CDR1 is MNHEY and CDR2 SMNVEV (reference sequence). Trimming left V 6 bases short and J 5 bases short, with 17 bases between. The CDR3 covers 15 residues. CDR3 sequence reads: CASRRAGRDYQPQHF. The CDR3 coding sequence is TGTGCCAGCAGGCGGGCCGGACGGGACTATCAGCCCCAGCATTTT.

V gene TRBV2 combines with J gene TRBJ1-1, with D possibly TRBD1 on 6 matching bases. This CDR3 comprises 14 residues. V was clipped by 5 bases and J by 11 bases, with 21 bases between them. Looked up from germline, CDR1 is SNHLY and CDR2 is FYNNEI. The CDR3 DNA reads TGTGCCAGCAGTATTCAAGGGGGGGAGGTGGTGGCTTTCTTT. Protein: CASSIQGGEVVAFF. The entire variable domain, with the rest obtained from reference TRBV2 and TRBJ1-1, is as follows: EPEVTQTPSHQVTQMGQEVILRCVPISNHLYFYWYRQILGQKVEFLVSFYNNEISEKSEIFDDQFSVERPDGSNFTLKIRSTKLEDSAMYFCASSIQGGEVVAFFGQGTRLTVV.

V is TRBV2 and J is TRBJ1-3; 8 nucleotides match TRBD1. Germline trimming cut 3 bases from V and 0 bases from J; bases unmatched to any gene: 10. This CDR3 contains 18 residues. CDR1 is SNHLY, CDR2 FYNNEI, per germline. The CDR3 loop is CASSDLLGQANSGNTIYF. As DNA, the CDR3 is TGTGCCAGCAGTGACCTCCTGGGACAGGCCAACTCTGGAAACACCATATATTTT.

J is TRBJ2-1 and V is TRBV19; 8 nucleotides agree with TRBD1. V trimming: 6 bases; J trimming: 6 bases; junction bases outside the gene matches: 16. CDR3 size: 17 residues. CDR1 is LNHDA, CDR2 SQIVND, per germline (reference sequence). The CDR3 sequence: CASSLGVRDRLSNEQFF. DNA of the CDR3: TGTGCCAGTAGCTTGGGGGTCCGGGACAGGCTGTCCAATGAGCAGTTCTTC.

This chain uses TRBV12-3 or TRBV12-4 with TRBJ1-5; D might be TRBD1 (6 bases). The CDR3 length is 12 residues. The ends were cut back, 6 bases at V and 12 bases at J, with 15 bases in the middle. The CDR3 region has the DNA TGTGCCAGCAGCTTTGGGGGCATATACCAGCATTTT. Encoded protein: CASSFGGIYQHF.

J is TRBJ2-7 and V is TRBV10-3, with D perhaps matching TRBD1 (5 bases). The CDR3 has 11 amino acids. Trimming shortened V by 8 bases and J by 2 bases, and 7 bases separated the two germline ends. CDR1 ENHRY and CDR2 SYGVKD come from the germline V gene. CDR3 sequence: CAIAGTYEQYF. The CDR3 nucleotides read TGTGCCATCGCAGGGACCTACGAGCAGTACTTC.

This chain links TRBV14 with TRBJ2-1; TRBD1 aligns across 8 bases. The CDR3 is made up of 13 amino acids. Germline trimming cut 4 bases from V and 8 bases from J; bases unmatched to any gene: 4. Germline-derived CDR1 and CDR2 are SGHDN and FVKESK. CDR3 bases: TGTGCCAGCAGCCGGACAGGGATCCATGAGCAGTTCTTC. Encoded protein: CASSRTGIHEQFF.

Regarding this clone: The junction does not match germline at one end; this may be a read error. V and J are TRBV2 and TRBJ2-6; a weak D match, TRBD1 (6 bases). This CDR3 comprises 16 residues. The germline V gene has CDR1 SNHLY and CDR2 FYNNEI. The CDR3 region is CASSRDISSGANVLAF. The DNA of the CDR3 is TGTGCCAGCAGCCGGGACATTAGCTCTGGGGCCAACGTCCTGGCTTTC. Based on the CDR3 plus reference TRBV2 and TRBJ2-6, the full variable domain is EPEVTQTPSHQVTQMGQEVILRCVPISNHLYFYWYRQILGQKVEFLVSFYNNEISEKSEIFDDQFSVERPDGSNFTLKIRSTKLEDSAMYFCASSRDISSGANVLAFGAGSRLTVL.

The chain has TRBV29-1 and TRBJ2-7, with D maybe TRBD2 (6 bases). The CDR3 has 15 residues. V lost 1 base and J lost 2, with 15 bases in between. CDR1 SQVTM and CDR2 ANQGSEA come from the germline V gene. The CDR3 coding sequence is TGCAGCGTTGAAGGGGTCGGGGGAAGAACCTACGAGCAGTACTTC. It specifies CSVEGVGGRTYEQYF.

The sample holds a few counts of this clone. The chain combines TRBV6-5 with TRBJ2-3, with D tentatively TRBD2 (5 bases). This CDR3 is built from 14 residues. The V and J ends lost 6 bases and 4 bases respectively, with 14 bases between them. Looked up from germline, CDR1 is MNHEY and CDR2 is SVGAGI. The chain's CDR3 is CASRPTRLADTQYF. Written as DNA, the CDR3 is TGTGCCAGCAGGCCTACTAGGTTGGCAGATACGCAGTATTTT.

V usage is TRBV11-2 and J usage is TRBJ2-2; TRBD1 agrees at 7 bases. CDR3 length: 16 amino acids. Trimming at V came to 8 bases and at J to 1 base, leaving 10 bases not matched to a gene. Germline CDR1 reads SGHAT; CDR2 reads FQNNGV. CDR3 region: CASVQRQGRNTGELFF. CDR3 DNA sequence: TGTGCCAGCGTCCAACGACAGGGTCGGAACACCGGGGAGCTGTTTTTT.

The sample holds one count of this clone. This sequence joins TRBV11-2 and TRBJ1-1; 9 bases match TRBD1. The germline gives CDR1 SGHAT, CDR2 FQNNGV. The trim removed 3 bases at V and 3 bases at J, leaving 2 bases unmatched. The CDR3 totals 14 residues. The CDR3 loop is CASSFGQGYTEAFF. CDR3 in DNA: TGTGCCAGCAGCTTCGGACAGGGGTACACTGAAGCTTTCTTT.

This sequence joins TRBV3-1 (or the pseudogene TRBV3-2) and TRBJ1-6, with TRBD1 matching over 9 bases. The length of the CDR3 is 16 residues. J lost 9 bases, V lost 1 base, and 7 bases had no gene match. The germline V gene encodes CDR1 LGHDT and CDR2 YNNKEL (reference sequence). The CDR3 DNA reads TGTGCCAGCAGCCAAGTTTATGGGACAGGGACTTCACCCCTCCACTTT. Translation: CASSQVYGTGTSPLHF.

The chain combines TRBV6-1 with TRBJ2-5; tentative D call: TRBD2 (5 bases). Looked up from germline, CDR1 is MNHNS and CDR2 is SASEGT. Trimming cost V 1 base and J 5 bases, with 14 bases left between them. The CDR3 totals 15 residues. The CDR3 reads CASSEGGVLGETQYF. CDR3 DNA: TGTGCCAGCAGTGAAGGGGGAGTCTTGGGGGAGACCCAGTACTTC.

This chain joins TRBV27 and TRBJ1-5; weak D call: TRBD1 (5 bases). Trimming shortened V by 4 bases and J by 1 base, and 17 bases separated the two germline ends. Looked up from germline, CDR1 is MNHEY and CDR2 is SMNVEV (reference sequence). The CDR3 runs 17 residues. The CDR3 nucleotides read TGTGCCAGCAGTTCGGGGCGGTCGGGGGTGAGCAATCAGCCCCAGCATTTT. As protein: CASSSGRSGVSNQPQHF.